A selection of T cell receptor beta chains follows, all from one sample in a study of T-cell reconstitution after alpha-beta-depleted transplantation in children. TCRdb fed the PCR reads into MiXCR, producing one record per CDR3 protein. The profile shows about 980,000 distinct CDR3 sequences, roughly 31% of them singletons. The sequencing here drew on PBMCs, mostly from graft donor cells, taken 360 days after TCRalphabeta/CD19-depleted stem cell transplant. The receptors originated from a boy less than two years old who had a stem cell transplant for SCID, so the T cells may come from the graft donor. The CDR3 runs from the conserved cysteine through the conserved F or W. A D gene is named only where the DNA matches it firmly. The size of a clone is reported for some rows only, either as once, few or many, or as a class for expanded clones.

v_call: TRBV15; d_call: .; j_call: TRBJ1-3; clone_size: .; cdr3_aa: CATSRDWPKTSGNTIYF; cdr3_nt: TGTGCCACCAGCAGAGATTGGCCAAAGACCTCTGGAAACACCATATATTTT
v_call: TRBV12-3/TRBV12-4; d_call: TRBD1; j_call: TRBJ1-2; clone_size: .; cdr3_aa: CASSSNRGRRGGYTF; cdr3_nt: TGTGCCAGCAGTTCTAACAGGGGGCGGAGAGGGGGCTACACCTTC
v_call: TRBV9; d_call: .; j_call: TRBJ2-3; clone_size: .; cdr3_aa: CASSVEASGDTQYF; cdr3_nt: TGTGCCAGCAGCGTAGAGGCGTCAGGGGATACGCAGTATTTT
v_call: TRBV5-1; d_call: TRBD2; j_call: TRBJ2-7; clone_size: .; cdr3_aa: CASSLVLAGPYEQYF; cdr3_nt: TGCGCCAGCAGCTTGGTTCTAGCGGGGCCCTACGAGCAGTACTTC
v_call: TRBV18; d_call: .; j_call: TRBJ2-3; clone_size: few; cdr3_aa: CASSGWYLGTTDTQYF; cdr3_nt: TGTGCCAGCTCAGGGTGGTATCTCGGGACCACAGATACGCAGTATTTT
v_call: TRBV12-3/TRBV12-4; d_call: .; j_call: TRBJ2-7; clone_size: few; cdr3_aa: CASSRVAGSSYEQYF; cdr3_nt: TGTGCCAGCAGCCGGGTGGCAGGGAGCTCCTACGAGCAGTACTTC
v_call: TRBV11-3; d_call: .; j_call: TRBJ2-4; clone_size: .; cdr3_aa: CADAGDLAKNIQYF; cdr3_nt: TGTGCCGACGCTGGAGATCTAGCCAAAAACATTCAGTACTTC
v_call: TRBV12-3/TRBV12-4; d_call: .; j_call: TRBJ2-2; clone_size: .; cdr3_aa: CATQKGGGTLNTGELFF; cdr3_nt: TGTGCCACCCAAAAGGGCGGAGGGACCTTGAACACCGGGGAGCTGTTTTTT
v_call: TRBV7-6; d_call: TRBD2; j_call: TRBJ2-2; clone_size: .; cdr3_aa: CASSYGLAGADIQGELFF; cdr3_nt: TGTGCCAGCAGCTATGGACTAGCGGGGGCCGATATCCAGGGGGAGCTGTTTTTT
v_call: TRBV10-1; d_call: .; j_call: TRBJ2-5; clone_size: few; cdr3_aa: CASSESGKETQYF; cdr3_nt: TGCGCCAGCAGTGAGTCAGGGAAAGAGACCCAGTACTTC
v_call: TRBV5-5; d_call: .; j_call: TRBJ2-1; clone_size: .; cdr3_aa: CASSLALGPLYNEQFF; cdr3_nt: TGTGCCAGCAGCTTGGCCCTGGGGCCTCTCTACAATGAGCAGTTCTTC
v_call: TRBV14; d_call: TRBD1; j_call: TRBJ2-1; clone_size: few; cdr3_aa: CASSVGTGNYNEQFF; cdr3_nt: TGTGCCAGCAGCGTTGGGACAGGGAATTACAATGAGCAGTTCTTC
v_call: TRBV3-1; d_call: TRBD1; j_call: TRBJ2-2; clone_size: .; cdr3_aa: CASSPTGAAGELFF; cdr3_nt: TGTGCCAGCAGCCCCACAGGGGCAGCCGGGGAGCTGTTTTTT
v_call: TRBV4-1; d_call: .; j_call: TRBJ2-1; clone_size: .; cdr3_aa: CASSRGSPGGEQFF; cdr3_nt: TGCGCCAGCAGTAGGGGGAGCCCTGGGGGGGAGCAGTTCTTC
v_call: TRBV5-1; d_call: .; j_call: TRBJ2-1; clone_size: few; cdr3_aa: CASSLYFQSDYNEQFF; cdr3_nt: TGCGCCAGCAGCTTGTACTTCCAGTCCGACTACAATGAGCAGTTCTTC
v_call: TRBV12-3/TRBV12-4; d_call: TRBD2; j_call: TRBJ2-1; clone_size: .; cdr3_aa: CASSLTIAGEQFF; cdr3_nt: TGTGCCAGCAGTTTGACGATAGCGGGGGAGCAGTTCTTC
v_call: TRBV20-1; d_call: .; j_call: TRBJ1-5; clone_size: .; cdr3_aa: CSARLGGDNQPQHF; cdr3_nt: TGCAGTGCTAGGTTAGGAGGAGATAATCAGCCCCAGCATTTT
v_call: TRBV20-1; d_call: TRBD2; j_call: TRBJ2-7; clone_size: .; cdr3_aa: CSARDVVAGTYEQYF; cdr3_nt: TGCAGTGCTAGAGACGTGGTAGCGGGGACCTACGAGCAGTACTTC
v_call: TRBV10-3; d_call: .; j_call: TRBJ1-2; clone_size: .; cdr3_aa: CAISKLQGTHGYTF; cdr3_nt: TGTGCCATCAGTAAACTTCAGGGTACCCATGGCTACACCTTC
v_call: TRBV7-2; d_call: .; j_call: TRBJ2-5; clone_size: few; cdr3_aa: CASSWRVGQQETQYF; cdr3_nt: TGTGCCAGCAGCTGGAGAGTAGGACAGCAAGAGACCCAGTACTTC
v_call: TRBV30; d_call: .; j_call: TRBJ2-5; clone_size: .; cdr3_aa: CAWTSQETQYF; cdr3_nt: TGTGCCTGGACCTCCCAAGAGACCCAGTACTTC
v_call: TRBV20-1; d_call: .; j_call: TRBJ1-2; clone_size: .; cdr3_aa: CSARGGGLGYTF; cdr3_nt: TGCAGTGCTAGAGGAGGCGGTCTAGGCTACACCTTC
v_call: TRBV12-3/TRBV12-4; d_call: TRBD1; j_call: TRBJ1-2; clone_size: .; cdr3_aa: CASSPHGQGYGYTF; cdr3_nt: TGTGCCAGCAGCCCCCATGGACAGGGCTATGGCTACACCTTC
v_call: TRBV5-1; d_call: .; j_call: TRBJ2-3; clone_size: .; cdr3_aa: CASSLTLDSTDTQYF; cdr3_nt: TGCGCCAGCAGCCTGACCCTGGACAGCACAGATACGCAGTATTTT
v_call: TRBV28; d_call: TRBD1; j_call: TRBJ1-1; clone_size: .; cdr3_aa: CASSRDRWEMNTEAFF; cdr3_nt: TGTGCCAGCAGCCGGGACAGATGGGAAATGAACACTGAAGCTTTCTTT
v_call: TRBV9; d_call: .; j_call: TRBJ1-6; clone_size: few; cdr3_aa: CASSVGSYNSPLHF; cdr3_nt: TGTGCCAGCAGCGTAGGCTCTTATAATTCACCCCTCCACTTT
v_call: TRBV5-1; d_call: TRBD1; j_call: TRBJ2-7; clone_size: few; cdr3_aa: CASSFSGQTSYEQYF; cdr3_nt: TGCGCCAGCAGCTTTTCGGGACAGACCTCCTACGAGCAGTACTTC
v_call: TRBV27; d_call: TRBD1; j_call: TRBJ2-4; clone_size: few; cdr3_aa: CASSLSGTGNIQYF; cdr3_nt: TGTGCCAGCAGTTTATCAGGGACAGGGAACATTCAGTACTTC
v_call: TRBV7-6; d_call: TRBD1; j_call: TRBJ1-2; clone_size: .; cdr3_aa: CASSPGTGASPYGYTF; cdr3_nt: TGTGCCAGCAGCCCGGGGACAGGGGCGTCCCCTTATGGCTACACCTTC
v_call: TRBV25-1; d_call: .; j_call: TRBJ1-2; clone_size: .; cdr3_aa: CASSEQLYYGYTF; cdr3_nt: TGTGCCAGCAGTGAACAGCTCTACTATGGCTACACCTTC
v_call: TRBV6-5; d_call: TRBD1; j_call: TRBJ2-1; clone_size: .; cdr3_aa: CASSYSSGWDRGYNEQFF; cdr3_nt: TGTGCCAGCAGTTACTCGAGCGGTTGGGACAGGGGCTACAATGAGCAGTTCTTC
v_call: TRBV5-1; d_call: .; j_call: TRBJ1-1; clone_size: .; cdr3_aa: CASSRHQGNTEAFF; cdr3_nt: TGCGCCAGCAGTCGGCACCAGGGGAACACTGAAGCTTTCTTT
v_call: TRBV15; d_call: .; j_call: TRBJ2-3; clone_size: few; cdr3_aa: CATSRAPDTQYF; cdr3_nt: TGTGCCACCAGCAGAGCTCCAGATACGCAGTATTTT
v_call: TRBV12-3/TRBV12-4; d_call: .; j_call: TRBJ2-5; clone_size: .; cdr3_aa: CASSPRFRGQWETQYF; cdr3_nt: TGTGCCAGCAGTCCCCGGTTTCGTGGGCAGTGGGAGACCCAGTACTTC
v_call: TRBV12-3/TRBV12-4; d_call: .; j_call: TRBJ2-5; clone_size: .; cdr3_aa: CASSYQGLSQYF; cdr3_nt: TGTGCCAGCAGTTATCAGGGGTTGTCCCAGTACTTC
v_call: TRBV7-9; d_call: .; j_call: TRBJ2-3; clone_size: few; cdr3_aa: CASSLYGGSTDTQYF; cdr3_nt: TGTGCCAGCAGCTTATATGGGGGAAGCACAGATACGCAGTATTTT